These 14 T cell receptor beta chains came from one sample sequenced in a study of T cell responses to AZD1222 COVID-19 vaccine. Some clones are missing from TCRdb's copy, which holds only in-frame ones; the method was immunoSEQ multiplex PCR. This sample carries approximately 140,000 clones, about nine tenths of them seen once, and the ten largest clones take 3.4%. The starting material was peripheral blood, obtained on day 0 of AZD1222 vaccination. The receptors were sampled from an adult in good health.

V usage is TRBV13 and J usage is TRBJ2-3; 7 bases match TRBD2. Per the germline V gene, CDR1 is PRHDT and CDR2 is FYEKMQ (reference sequence). This CDR3 region has 15 residues. V shed 5 bases, J shed 0 bases, and the junction held 5 bases outside the gene matches. This CDR3 reads CASSPRGGSTDTQYF. In DNA form, the CDR3 reads TGTGCCAGCAGCCCCCGGGGAGGGAGCACAGATACGCAGTATTTT. Full variable domain (missing parts from reference TRBV13 and TRBJ2-3): AAGVIQSPRHLIKEKRETATLKCYPIPRHDTVYWYQQGPGQDPQFLISFYEKMQSDKGSIPDRFSAQQFSDYHSELNMSSLELGDSALYFCASSPRGGSTDTQYFGPGTRLTVL.

This clone was seen a handful of times. The rearrangement uses TRBV7-9 and TRBJ2-5; D possibly corresponds to TRBD2 (5 bases). This CDR3 is 14 amino acids long. Germline loops: CDR1 SEHNR, CDR2 FQNEAQ (reference sequence). Trimming removed 1 base from V and 8 bases from J, with 14 bases in between. The CDR3: CASSLEPSGKTQYF. DNA of the CDR3: TGTGCCAGCAGCTTAGAGCCGTCGGGGAAAACCCAGTACTTC.

The genes are TRBV30 and TRBJ2-1; weak D call: TRBD2 (6 bases). This CDR3 contains 15 residues. CDR1 is GTSNPN and CDR2 is SVGIG in the germline V gene (reference sequence). V lost 0 bases and J 12 bases, leaving 21 bases between the germline ends. The CDR3 region has the DNA TGTGCCTGGAGTGTACTTGGCGGCACTGGGGGAGGGCAGTTCTTC. Encoded protein: CAWSVLGGTGGGQFF.

This chain links TRBV7-7 with TRBJ2-1, with 10 bases aligning to TRBD1. The CDR3 has 14 residues. Germline trimming cut 5 bases from V and 8 bases from J; bases unmatched to any gene: 6. Per germline, CDR1 SSHAT and CDR2 FNYEAQ (reference sequence). The CDR3 region is CASSQQGTGDEQFF. CDR3 DNA sequence: TGTGCCAGCAGCCAACAGGGGACAGGGGATGAGCAGTTCTTC.

The rearrangement uses TRBV5-4 and TRBJ2-5, with D possibly called TRBD1 or TRBD2 (5 bases each). Germline loops: CDR1 SGHNT, CDR2 YYREEE (reference sequence). Trimming cost V 8 bases and J 4 bases, with 9 bases left between them. This CDR3 has 11 amino acids. The CDR3 loop is CARGVRETQYF. CDR3 coding DNA: TGTGCCAGGGGGGTACGAGAGACCCAGTACTTC.

The rearrangement uses TRBV7-9 and TRBJ1-1, with a tentative D call TRBD1 (6 bases). Germline values: CDR1 SEHNR, CDR2 FQNEAQ (reference sequence). The CDR3 has 16 amino acids. Trimming took off 2 bases at V and 3 bases at J, with 16 bases between the two ends. CDR3: CASSLRTRTVDTEAFF. The CDR3 DNA reads as TGTGCCAGCAGCTTAAGGACAAGGACAGTTGACACTGAAGCTTTCTTT.

This CDR3 is CASSQDGRGADEQYF. Written as DNA, the CDR3 is TGCGCCAGCAGCCAAGATGGTAGGGGCGCGGATGAGCAGTACTTC. The gene calls are TRBV4-3 and TRBJ2-7; tentative D call: TRBD1 (5 bases). The CDR3 loop spans 15 amino acids. V lost 0 bases to trimming and J lost 7 bases, with 16 bases between them. Per germline, CDR1 LGHNA and CDR2 YSLEER.

The table lists this clone with a count of one. The chain joins TRBV18 to TRBJ2-1, with 10 bases that match TRBD2. The V segment lost 3 bases and the J segment 9 bases; nucleotides outside the gene matches: 5. This CDR3 comprises 14 residues. Germline V gene sequence: CDR1 KGHSH, CDR2 LQKENI. CDR3 amino acids: CASSPSGRAGEQFF. CDR3 sequence (DNA): TGTGCCAGCTCACCGAGCGGGAGGGCCGGTGAGCAGTTCTTC.

This chain connects TRBV7-6 to TRBJ1-2, with TRBD1 as a possible D gene (5 bases). The V and J ends lost 0 bases and 5 bases respectively, with 19 bases between them. Germline CDR1 and CDR2: SGHVS and FNYEAQ. The CDR3 sequence is 17 residues long. In nucleotides, the CDR3 is TGTGCCAGCAGCTTAGCCGCCAGGTCAGGGTATGGATATGGCTACACCTTC. Protein product: CASSLAARSGYGYGYTF.

The chain is built from TRBV6-4 and TRBJ1-1; D not certain. The germline V gene has CDR1 MRHNA and CDR2 SNTAGT. V was clipped by 4 bases and J by 5 bases, with 20 bases between them. CDR3 length: 16 residues. CDR3 protein: CASSAREGFSLTEAFF. The CDR3 nucleotides are TGTGCCAGCAGTGCTCGGGAAGGGTTTTCGTTGACTGAAGCTTTCTTT.

V is TRBV29-1 and J is TRBJ1-2; D is unclear. The V end lost 1 base, the J end lost 8 bases, and 8 bases lay between the germline ends. Germline CDR1 reads SQVTM; CDR2 reads ANQGSEA. This CDR3 comprises 11 residues. The CDR3, as DNA: TGCAGCGTTGAAGGGGTAGACGGCTACACCTTC. Translating it yields CSVEGVDGYTF.

V is TRBV7-9 and J is TRBJ2-3, with 7 bases aligning to TRBD2. The CDR3 covers 15 residues. The V gene end was trimmed by 5 bases and the J gene end by 0 bases; junction bases not matched to a gene: 5. The germline V gene encodes CDR1 SEHNR and CDR2 FQNEAQ (reference sequence). The DNA for the CDR3 is TGTGCCAGCAGCGTTACTAGCGTTAGCACAGATACGCAGTATTTT. As protein: CASSVTSVSTDTQYF.

The count of this clone is one. The chain combines TRBV9 with TRBJ1-2, with 10 bases aligning to TRBD1. Germline V gene sequence: CDR1 SGDLS, CDR2 YYNGEE. The CDR3 spans 13 residues. J was trimmed by 5 bases and V by 5 bases; bases with no gene match: 3. In DNA form, the CDR3 reads TGTGCCAGCAGAGGACAGGGGGTGTATGGCTACACCTTC. Translated, it gives CASRGQGVYGYTF.

This clone was recorded once. This chain uses TRBV7-6 with TRBJ1-4, with D perhaps TRBD1 (6 bases). Germline loops: CDR1 SGHVS, CDR2 FNYEAQ. This CDR3 is built from 15 residues. V was cut by 1 base and J by 6 bases, with 12 bases left in between. The CDR3 coding sequence is TGTGCCAGCAGCTTAGGGGGGGGGCAATATGAAAAACTGTTTTTT. It translates to CASSLGGGQYEKLFF.